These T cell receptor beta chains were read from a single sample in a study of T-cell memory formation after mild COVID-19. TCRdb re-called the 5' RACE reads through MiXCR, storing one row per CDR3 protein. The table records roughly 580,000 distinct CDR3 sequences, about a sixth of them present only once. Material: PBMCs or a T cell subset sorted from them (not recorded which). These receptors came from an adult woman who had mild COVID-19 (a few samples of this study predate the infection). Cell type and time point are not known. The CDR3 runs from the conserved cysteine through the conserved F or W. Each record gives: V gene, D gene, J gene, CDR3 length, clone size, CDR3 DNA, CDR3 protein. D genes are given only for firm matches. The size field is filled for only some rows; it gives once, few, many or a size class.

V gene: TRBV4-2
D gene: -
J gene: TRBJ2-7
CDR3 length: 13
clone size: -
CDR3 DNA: TGTGCCAGCAGCCAATCGGACACGTACGAGCAGTACTTC
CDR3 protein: CASSQSDTYEQYF

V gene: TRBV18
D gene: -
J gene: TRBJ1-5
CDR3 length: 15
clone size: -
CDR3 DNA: TGTGCCAGCTCGAACCTGGTGGGGAAAGATCAGCCCCAGCATTTT
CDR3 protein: CASSNLVGKDQPQHF

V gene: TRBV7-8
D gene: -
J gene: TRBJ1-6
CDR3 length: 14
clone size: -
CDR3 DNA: TGTGCCAGCAGCTTTCAGTCCCCGGGGTCACCCCTCCACTTT
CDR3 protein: CASSFQSPGSPLHF

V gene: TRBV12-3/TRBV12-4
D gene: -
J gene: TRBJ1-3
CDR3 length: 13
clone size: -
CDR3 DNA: TGTGCCAGCAGACCCACAGGGACAAACACCATATATTTT
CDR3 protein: CASRPTGTNTIYF

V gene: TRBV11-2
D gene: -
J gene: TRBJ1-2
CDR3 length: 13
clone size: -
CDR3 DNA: TGTGCCAGCAGCCCAGCCACGCCGTATGGCTACACCTTC
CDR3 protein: CASSPATPYGYTF

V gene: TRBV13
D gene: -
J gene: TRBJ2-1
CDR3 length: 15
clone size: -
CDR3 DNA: TGTGCCAGCAGCTCCCTGGTCGTTTCCTACAATGAGCAGTTCTTC
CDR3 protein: CASSSLVVSYNEQFF

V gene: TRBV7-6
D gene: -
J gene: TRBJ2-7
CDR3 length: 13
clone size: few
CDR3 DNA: TGTGCCAGCAGCTCCCAGAGGGCCTACGAGCAGTACTTC
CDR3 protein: CASSSQRAYEQYF

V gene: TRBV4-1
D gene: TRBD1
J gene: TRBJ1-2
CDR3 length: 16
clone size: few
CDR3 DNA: TGCGCCAGCAGCCAAGAATCGACAGGGGGCAGGGGTGGCTACACCTTC
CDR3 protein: CASSQESTGGRGGYTF

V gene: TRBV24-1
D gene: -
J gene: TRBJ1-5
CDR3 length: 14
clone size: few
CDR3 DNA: TGTGCCACCAGTGATCCAGGGTCCAATCAGCCCCAGCATTTT
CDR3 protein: CATSDPGSNQPQHF

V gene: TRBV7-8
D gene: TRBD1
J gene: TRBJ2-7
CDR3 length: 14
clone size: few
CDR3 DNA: TGTGCCAGCAGCAGCCGGGACAGGCTGTACGAGCAGTACTTC
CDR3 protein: CASSSRDRLYEQYF

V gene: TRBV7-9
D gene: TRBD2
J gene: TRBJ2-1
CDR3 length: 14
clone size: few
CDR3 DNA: TGTGCCAGCAGCTGGGGGGGGAGTAACAATGAGCAGTTCTTC
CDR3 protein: CASSWGGSNNEQFF

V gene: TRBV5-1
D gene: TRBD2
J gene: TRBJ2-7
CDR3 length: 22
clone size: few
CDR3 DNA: TGCGCCAGCAGCTTGGGCGGGCCGGGGACTAGCGGTCTTCCTTTTAATGCCTACGAGCAGTACTTC
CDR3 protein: CASSLGGPGTSGLPFNAYEQYF

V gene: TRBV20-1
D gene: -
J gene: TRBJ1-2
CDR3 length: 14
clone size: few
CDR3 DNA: TGCAGTGCTAGTACAGGGTCGCCCCAATATGGCTACACCTTC
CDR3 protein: CSASTGSPQYGYTF

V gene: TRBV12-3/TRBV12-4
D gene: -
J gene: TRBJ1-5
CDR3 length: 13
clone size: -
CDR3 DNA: TGTGCCAGCAGGGGAGTCGCTAATCAGCCCCAGCATTTT
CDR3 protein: CASRGVANQPQHF

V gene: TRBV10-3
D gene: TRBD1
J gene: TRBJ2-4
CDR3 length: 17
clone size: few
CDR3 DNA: TGTGCCATCAGTGAGCGACAGGGGGTTCTAGCCAAAAACATTCAGTACTTC
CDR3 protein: CAISERQGVLAKNIQYF

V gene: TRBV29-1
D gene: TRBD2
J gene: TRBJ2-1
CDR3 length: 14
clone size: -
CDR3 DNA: TGCAGCGTTGTTAGCGGGAGCTCCTACAATGAGCAGTTCTTC
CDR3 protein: CSVVSGSSYNEQFF

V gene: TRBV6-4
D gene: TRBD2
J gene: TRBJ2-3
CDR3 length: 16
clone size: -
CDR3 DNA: TGTGCCAGCAGTGACTCGAGGAGGGGCGGGGGAGATACGCAGTATTTT
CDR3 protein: CASSDSRRGGGDTQYF

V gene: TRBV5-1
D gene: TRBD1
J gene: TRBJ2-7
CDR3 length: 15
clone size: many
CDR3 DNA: TGCGCCAGCAGCGCGGACAGGGATGTTTCCTACGAGCAGTACTTC
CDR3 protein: CASSADRDVSYEQYF

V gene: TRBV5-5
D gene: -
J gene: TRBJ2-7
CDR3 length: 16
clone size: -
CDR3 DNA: TGTGCCAGCAGGCTCCGGAGGGGACCGTTAACCTACGAGCAGTACTTC
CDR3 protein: CASRLRRGPLTYEQYF

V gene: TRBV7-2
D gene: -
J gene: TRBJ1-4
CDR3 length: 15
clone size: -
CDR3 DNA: TGTGCCAGCAGCCCGTACAGTGCAACTAATGAAAAACTGTTTTTT
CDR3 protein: CASSPYSATNEKLFF

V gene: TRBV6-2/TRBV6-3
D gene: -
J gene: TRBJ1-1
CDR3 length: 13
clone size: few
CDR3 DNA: TGTGCCAGCAGTTCAAGACCAAACACTGAAGCTTTCTTT
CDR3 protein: CASSSRPNTEAFF

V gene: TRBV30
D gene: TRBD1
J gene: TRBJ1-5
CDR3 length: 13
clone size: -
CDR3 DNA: TGTGCCTGGGGAGGCAGGGGGTATCAGCCCCAGCATTTT
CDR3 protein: CAWGGRGYQPQHF

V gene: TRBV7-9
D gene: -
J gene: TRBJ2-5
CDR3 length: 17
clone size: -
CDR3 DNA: TGTGCCAGCAGCCAGAGCGAAGAGACCAGGGCCCAAGAGACCCAGTACTTC
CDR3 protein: CASSQSEETRAQETQYF

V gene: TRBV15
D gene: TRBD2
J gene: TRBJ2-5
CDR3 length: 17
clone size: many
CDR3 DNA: TGTGCCACCAGCAGTTGGGGGTCGGCGGGAGGGCCAGAGACCCAGTACTTC
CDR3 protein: CATSSWGSAGGPETQYF

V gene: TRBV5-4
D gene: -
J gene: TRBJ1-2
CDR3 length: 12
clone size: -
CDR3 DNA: TGTGCCAGCAGCCAACGACAGTATGGCTACACCTTC
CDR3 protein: CASSQRQYGYTF

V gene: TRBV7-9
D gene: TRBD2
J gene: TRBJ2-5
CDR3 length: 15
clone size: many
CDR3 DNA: TGTGCCAGCAGACAAACTAGCGGGAGTGAGGAGACCCAGTACTTC
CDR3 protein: CASRQTSGSEETQYF

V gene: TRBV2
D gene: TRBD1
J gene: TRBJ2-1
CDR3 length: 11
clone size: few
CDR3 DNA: TGTGCCAGCAGTGTCCGGGACAGGGAGTTCTTC
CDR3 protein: CASSVRDREFF

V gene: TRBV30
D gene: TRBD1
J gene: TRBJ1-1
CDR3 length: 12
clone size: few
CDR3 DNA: TGTGCCGGACAGGGGGAACACACTGAAGCTTTCTTT
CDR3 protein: CAGQGEHTEAFF

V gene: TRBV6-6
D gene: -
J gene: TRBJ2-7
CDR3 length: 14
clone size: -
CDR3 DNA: TGTGCCAGCAGTTACTCCAACACCAATTACGAGCAGTACTTC
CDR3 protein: CASSYSNTNYEQYF

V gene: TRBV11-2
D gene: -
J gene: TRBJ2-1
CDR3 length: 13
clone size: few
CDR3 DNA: TGTGCCAGCACCCCAAACAGATACAATGAGCAGTTCTTC
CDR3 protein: CASTPNRYNEQFF

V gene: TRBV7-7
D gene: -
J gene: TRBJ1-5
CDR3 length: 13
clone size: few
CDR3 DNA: TGTGCTAGCAGCTTAGATTATGGTCAGCCCCAGCATTTT
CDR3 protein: CASSLDYGQPQHF

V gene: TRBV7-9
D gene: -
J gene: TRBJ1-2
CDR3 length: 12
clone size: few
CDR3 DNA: TGTGCCAGCAGCTTAGCGGCGGAAAAAGACACCTTC
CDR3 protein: CASSLAAEKDTF

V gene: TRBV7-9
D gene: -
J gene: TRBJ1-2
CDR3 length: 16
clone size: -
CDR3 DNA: TGTGCCAGCAGCCTCCCCACGGTGACCTCTAACTATGGCTACACCTTC
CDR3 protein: CASSLPTVTSNYGYTF

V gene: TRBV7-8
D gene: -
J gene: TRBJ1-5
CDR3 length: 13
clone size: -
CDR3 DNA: TGTGCCAGCAGCTCTTGGGCCCGGGACCTCCAGCATTTT
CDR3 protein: CASSSWARDLQHF

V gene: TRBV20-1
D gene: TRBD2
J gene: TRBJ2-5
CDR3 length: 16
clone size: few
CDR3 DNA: TGCAGTGCTCGGGGCGGGACTAGCGGATTCCAAGAGACCCAGTACTTC
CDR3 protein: CSARGGTSGFQETQYF

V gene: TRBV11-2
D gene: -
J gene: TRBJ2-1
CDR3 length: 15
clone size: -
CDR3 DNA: TGTGCCAGCAGCTTAGAGGGCATCCCCTACAATGAGCAGTTCTTC
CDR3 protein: CASSLEGIPYNEQFF

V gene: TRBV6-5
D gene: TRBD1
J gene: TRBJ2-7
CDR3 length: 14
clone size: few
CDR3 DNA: TGTGCCAGCAGTTACGACAGGGGGACTTACGAGCAGTACTTC
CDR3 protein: CASSYDRGTYEQYF